A selection of T cell receptor beta chains follows, all from one sample in a study of cytomegalovirus exposure and HLA in healthy donors. TCRdb's copy holds only in-frame clones and misses some; the assay was immunoSEQ multiplex PCR. In the table there are 99,000 or so clones, 75% to 90% of which are singletons. Sample: PBMCs. Source of these receptors: a man aged 25 to 40 in good health and CMV-seropositive. CDR3s include the opening cysteine and the closing phenylalanine or tryptophan. A D gene is named only where the DNA matches it firmly. Clone size is stated in some rows and not others, as once, few, many or a class when expanded.

DNA	CDR3	D	J	V	size
TGTGCCAGTAGTATACCCACCTTTCGGGGTGACACTGAAGCTTTCTTT	CASSIPTFRGDTEAFF	.	TRBJ1-1	TRBV19	.
TGTTCCAGCAGCTTAGAAACAGGGAGAGCTTTCTTT	CSSSLETGRAFF	.	TRBJ1-1	TRBV7-9	.
TGTGCAAGTCGCAGAAGACCCGGGACAGGGATCGTAGCCAAAAACATTCAGTACTTC	CASRRRPGTGIVAKNIQYF	.	TRBJ2-4	TRBV12-2	.
TGCGCCAGCAGCTTGCAGGGGGCAGCTAATGAAAAACTGTTTTTT	CASSLQGAANEKLFF	TRBD1	TRBJ1-4	TRBV5-1	.
TGTGCCAGTAGTATAGAGGGGGGGGGCAATCAGCCCCAGCATTTT	CASSIEGGGNQPQHF	.	TRBJ1-5	TRBV19	once
TGTGCTAGCAGCTTAAACAGGGTCGACGAGCAGTACTTC	CASSLNRVDEQYF	.	TRBJ2-7	TRBV7-7	.
TGTGCCAGCAGCCAGGGACTAGCGGGGGACACAGATACGCAGTATTTT	CASSQGLAGDTDTQYF	TRBD2	TRBJ2-3	TRBV5-4	.
TGCGCCAGCAGCTTGGGACAGGTCCCCACTGAAGCTTTCTTT	CASSLGQVPTEAFF	.	TRBJ1-1	TRBV5-1	.
TGTGCCAGCTCAGACCCGACATTCGTATATCAGCCCCAGCATTTT	CASSDPTFVYQPQHF	.	TRBJ1-5	TRBV28	.
TGTGCCAGCAGCTTTGACAGGGGCGAATCACCCCTCCACTTT	CASSFDRGESPLHF	TRBD1	TRBJ1-6	TRBV5-4	.
TGTGCCACCCGCCTAGCGGGCACAGATACGCAGTATTTT	CATRLAGTDTQYF	TRBD2	TRBJ2-3	TRBV19	.
TGCGCCAGCAGCAACCCCGGGACAGGGAATTCACCCCTCCACTTT	CASSNPGTGNSPLHF	TRBD1	TRBJ1-6	TRBV5-1	.
TGTGCCAGCAGCCGTGGACAGGGGTCCAACATTCAGTACTTC	CASSRGQGSNIQYF	TRBD1	TRBJ2-4	TRBV9	.
TGTGCCAGCAGTACGGAACGGGACTCGCCCCATACGCAGTATTTT	CASSTERDSPHTQYF	.	TRBJ2-3	TRBV5-4	.
TGTGCCAGCCGGCAACTAGGCCACGAGCAGTACTTC	CASRQLGHEQYF	.	TRBJ2-7	TRBV6-5	.
TGTGCCAGCAGCTACCGACAGGAATATCAGCCCCAGCATTTT	CASSYRQEYQPQHF	.	TRBJ1-5	TRBV27	once
TGTGCCAGCAGCTTAGGGGCGCAGGCCTCCTATAATTCACCCCTCCACTTT	CASSLGAQASYNSPLHF	.	TRBJ1-6	TRBV7-9	.
TGCGCCAGCAGCTTGGACGGGGGGGCCGGGGAGACCCAGTACTTC	CASSLDGGAGETQYF	TRBD2	TRBJ2-5	TRBV5-1	.
TGTGCCAGCAGCGCCTTCCGGGACAGGGGTACGAGGCAAGAGACCCAGTACTTC	CASSAFRDRGTRQETQYF	TRBD1	TRBJ2-5	TRBV7-9	.
TGTGCCAGCATCAGGGGTATGGGTGAAAAACTGTTTTTT	CASIRGMGEKLFF	.	TRBJ1-4	TRBV2	.
TGCGCCAGCAGCCATAGTAAGCGGGAAGAGACCCAGTACTTC	CASSHSKREETQYF	.	TRBJ2-5	TRBV4-3	once
TGTGCCAGCACCCGGACAGGGCAACTAGCTGAAGCTTTCTTT	CASTRTGQLAEAFF	TRBD1	TRBJ1-1	TRBV5-4	.
TGTGCCAGCAGCTCCGGGACTAGCAAAGATACGCAGTATTTT	CASSSGTSKDTQYF	TRBD2	TRBJ2-3	TRBV27	.
TGTGCCAGCAGGGGGGGGGACTTGAACACTGAAGCTTTCTTT	CASRGGDLNTEAFF	.	TRBJ1-1	TRBV2	few
TGTGCCAGCTCCGGGACAGGGGAGGATGGCTACACCTTC	CASSGTGEDGYTF	TRBD1	TRBJ1-2	TRBV6-1	.
TGTGCCAGCAGTACAGGGGACGTTTTCAACACTGAAGCTTTCTTT	CASSTGDVFNTEAFF	TRBD1	TRBJ1-1	TRBV6-1	once
TGTGCCAGCAGCGTAGACCCCTTCGGAGCTTACGAGCAGTACTTC	CASSVDPFGAYEQYF	.	TRBJ2-7	TRBV9	.
TGTGCCTGGACCCGACCTTCGACAGGGAACACTGAAGCTTTCTTT	CAWTRPSTGNTEAFF	.	TRBJ1-1	TRBV30	.
TGTGCCAGCAGTGTCCTCTCGGGACAGGGTTACGAGCAGTACTTC	CASSVLSGQGYEQYF	TRBD1	TRBJ2-7	TRBV27	.
TGCGCCAGTTCGGACAGGGGGAAAGAGACCCAGTACTTC	CASSDRGKETQYF	TRBD1	TRBJ2-5	TRBV5-1	.
TGTGCCAGCAGTGGGTCTCAGGGAGGCTATGGCTACACCTTC	CASSGSQGGYGYTF	.	TRBJ1-2	TRBV28	.